A single sample gave rise to the 19 T cell receptor beta chains below, sequenced in a study of CXCR3-negative and CXCR3-positive naive CD8 T cells. Preparation of TRB cDNA libraries relied on 5' RACE carrying UMI labels. TCRdb re-analyzed the 5' RACE reads; it lists each CDR3 protein once, without DNA. The clone table shows about 50,000 distinct CDR3 sequences, with the ten largest holding around 0.5%. Regarding the study as a whole: The study found more hydrophobic TRB CDR3s in CXCR3-positive naive cells than in CXCR3-negative naive cells.

Their recognized antigens are unknown. The sample taken for sequencing was naive CXCR3+ CD8+ T cells from blood. Described subset: CD45RO-CCR7+CD27+CD95- naive CD8+ T cells expressing CXCR3 (TNR3+). The receptors were gathered from a human donor in good health. Some clones in this sample may be carry-over from other donors' samples.

This chain connects TRBV24-1 to TRBJ2-3; TCRdb returns TRBD1, unconfirmable since there is no DNA. The CDR3 runs 14 residues. CDR1 KGHDR and CDR2 SFDVKD come from the germline V gene. CDR3 protein: CATRPGQGADTQYF.

The J gene is TRBJ1-5, the V gene TRBV15. The germline gives CDR1 LNHNV, CDR2 YYDKDF (reference sequence). CDR3 length equals 14 residues. Here the CDR3 reads CATSSRSTSQPQHF.

The gene calls are TRBV4-1 and TRBJ2-1; the D call of TRBD2 rests on TCRdb alone, since no DNA is present to check it. Germline V gene lookup returns CDR1 MGHRA and CDR2 YSYEKL. The CDR3 spans 16 residues. The CDR3: CASSQDPSGGPLEQFF.

V usage is TRBV7-3 and J usage is TRBJ1-4; TCRdb's assignment of TRBD1 cannot be checked, as there is no DNA. The length of the CDR3 is 15 residues. Per germline, CDR1 SGHTA and CDR2 FQGTGA. The CDR3 loop is CASSPGQAANEKLFF.

The chain combines TRBV7-6 with TRBJ2-1; TCRdb picks TRBD2, but there is no DNA to check that call. This CDR3 comprises 17 residues. Germline V lookup: CDR1 SGHVS, CDR2 FNYEAQ. CDR3: CASSLAGLAGGNNEQFF.

V is TRBV21-1 and J is TRBJ1-1. TRBV21-1 is classified as a pseudogene. This CDR3 is 13 amino acids long. Here the CDR3 reads CASSKGPHGEAFF.

The rearrangement uses TRBV4-3 and TRBJ2-1; TCRdb indicates TRBD2, and absent DNA this call remains unverified. Germline-derived CDR1 and CDR2 are LGHNA and YSLEER. The CDR3 loop spans 16 amino acids. The CDR3 reads CASSQDLRVLNNEQFF.

V is TRBV7-9 and J is TRBJ2-7. Germline V gene sequence: CDR1 SEHNR, CDR2 FQNEAQ (reference sequence). This CDR3 spans 13 amino acids. CDR3 residues: CASSLVTGYEQYF.

The chain employs TRBV28 and TRBJ1-1. Germline loops: CDR1 MDHEN, CDR2 SYDVKM. The CDR3 sequence is 13 residues long. The chain's CDR3 is CASTNGSFVEAFF.

The chain uses TRBV4-2 and TRBJ2-1. This CDR3 comprises 13 residues. In germline, CDR1 is LGHNA, CDR2 YNFKEQ. The CDR3 region is CASSHDDVDEQFF.

The chain recombines TRBV6-6 with TRBJ2-5; TCRdb picks TRBD2, but there is no DNA to check that call. Germline-derived CDR1 and CDR2 are MNHNY and SVGAGI (reference sequence). CDR3 length: 16 residues. CDR3 amino acids: CASTSPLAGGRETQYF.

The CDR3 is CASGPAASYEQYF. The chain employs TRBV12-5 and TRBJ2-7; TCRdb returns TRBD2, unconfirmable since there is no DNA. CDR3 size: 13 residues. Germline V gene data show CDR1 as LGHNT and CDR2 as FRNRAP.

The chain couples TRBV4-3 to TRBJ2-1. The CDR3 length is 16 residues. Germline CDR1 and CDR2: LGHNA and YSLEER. The CDR3 is CASSQDRSGPYNEQFF.

J is TRBJ2-7 and V is TRBV7-2. The CDR3 runs to 11 residues. The V gene's germline CDR1 is SGHTA and CDR2 FQGNSA. CDR3: CASSLDYEQYF.

The CDR3 reads CASSPSPGLAGVEQFF. The J gene is TRBJ2-1, the V gene TRBV7-3; as DNA is missing, the TRBD2 call by TCRdb cannot be tested. Germline lookup yields CDR1 SGHTA and CDR2 FQGTGA. There are 16 residues in the CDR3. Drawing the rest from reference TRBV7-3 and TRBJ2-1, the complete variable domain is GAGVSQTPSNKVTEKGKYVELRCDPISGHTALYWYRQSLGQGPEFLIYFQGTGAADDSGLPNDRFFAVRPEGSVSTLKIQRTERGDSAVYLCASSPSPGLAGVEQFFGPGTRLTVL.

The chain has TRBV29-1 and TRBJ1-1. Per the germline V gene, CDR1 is SQVTM and CDR2 is ANQGSEA. The CDR3 totals 12 residues. CDR3 region: CSAEEANTEAFF. Using reference TRBV29-1 and TRBJ1-1 for the parts outside the CDR3, the full variable domain is SAVISQKPSRDICQRGTSLTIQCQVDSQVTMMFWYRQQPGQSLTLIATANQGSEATYESGFVIDKFPISRPNLTFSTLTVSNMSPEDSSIYLCSAEEANTEAFFGQGTRLTVV.

The chain uses TRBV7-8 and TRBJ2-1. CDR3 length: 15 amino acids. The V gene's germline CDR1 is SGHVS and CDR2 FQNEAQ. The CDR3 sequence is CASSPAGPFYNEQFF.

The CDR3 here is CASRLGQGAYGYTF. The chain uses TRBV6-5 and TRBJ1-2; TCRdb selects TRBD1, and the lack of DNA leaves this call unchecked. Per the germline V gene, CDR1 is MNHEY and CDR2 is SVGAGI. The length of the CDR3 is 14 residues.

The genes are TRBV7-9 and TRBJ2-5; the D call of TRBD1 rests on TCRdb alone, since no DNA is present to check it. Germline V gene sequence: CDR1 SEHNR, CDR2 FQNEAQ (reference sequence). The CDR3 is made up of 14 amino acids. The CDR3 spells CASSGQGAEETQYF.